These T cell receptor beta chains were read from a single sample in a study of T cell responses to AZD1222 COVID-19 vaccine. Profiled with immunoSEQ multiplex PCR; TCRdb holds only in-frame clones, not every one. Of roughly 180,000 clones listed, over 80% are singletons. The sequencing here drew on peripheral blood, taken on day 0 of AZD1222 vaccination. These receptors originate from an adult in good health. Each CDR3 is given with its conserved first and last residue. D genes are given only for firm matches. Only part of the rows carry a size: once, few, many, or a class if the clone is expanded.

TRBD2 | TRBJ2-7 | . | TRBV5-4 | TGTGCCAGCACTGGGACTAGCGGGGGTACCTACGAGCAGTACTTC | CASTGTSGGTYEQYF
. | TRBJ1-5 | . | TRBV5-6 | TGTGCCAGCAGCTTGGGTGCGGAAGCTCAGCCCCAGCATTTT | CASSLGAEAQPQHF
. | TRBJ1-6 | . | TRBV9 | TGTGCCAGCAGCCCCGTCGGAGGTGTTTATTCACCCCTCCACTTT | CASSPVGGVYSPLHF
. | TRBJ1-1 | few | TRBV12-3/TRBV12-4 | TGTGCCAGCAGTTTAAAGCTGAACACTGAAGCTTTCTTT | CASSLKLNTEAFF
. | TRBJ1-2 | . | TRBV20-1 | TGCAGTGCTAGGATTATAGGGGGCTACACCTTC | CSARIIGGYTF
TRBD1 | TRBJ1-5 | few | TRBV10-3 | TGTGCCATAGGGACAGGGGATAGCAATCAGCCCCAGCATTTT | CAIGTGDSNQPQHF
. | TRBJ1-5 | . | TRBV27 | TGTGCCAGCAGTTTGGTCAGGCCCGATGGTAGCAATCAGCCCCAGCATTTT | CASSLVRPDGSNQPQHF
. | TRBJ1-2 | . | TRBV5-6 | TGTGCCAGCAGCAGGGGCCATGGCTACACCTTC | CASSRGHGYTF
. | TRBJ1-4 | few | TRBV27 | TGTGCCAGCAGTGCTCTCGGGTGGCATGAAAAACTGTTTTTT | CASSALGWHEKLFF
. | TRBJ1-1 | once | TRBV19 | TGTGCCAGTAGTATCGGCCGATCTCCGAACACTGAAGCTTTCTTT | CASSIGRSPNTEAFF
. | TRBJ1-3 | . | TRBV9 | TGTGCCAGCAGCGTAGGGGCCCAGGGCCACTCTGGAAACACCATATATTTT | CASSVGAQGHSGNTIYF
. | TRBJ1-6 | . | TRBV10-3 | TGTGCCATCAGTGAGTCGCTCTGGGGCAGGGATTCACCCCTCCACTTT | CAISESLWGRDSPLHF
. | TRBJ2-1 | . | TRBV29-1 | TGCAGCGTTGTACCCCCCGACTACAATGAGCAGTTCTTC | CSVVPPDYNEQFF
TRBD1 | TRBJ2-6 | . | TRBV27 | TGTGCCACCTGGACAGGGATCCCCTCTGGGGCCAACGTCCTGACTTTC | CATWTGIPSGANVLTF
. | TRBJ2-7 | once | TRBV7-2 | TGTGCCAGCAGCCTGGGGGTCGAGCAGTACTTC | CASSLGVEQYF
. | TRBJ1-3 | . | TRBV29-1 | TGCAGCGTTGATACGGGATTCTCTGGAAACACCATATATTTT | CSVDTGFSGNTIYF
. | TRBJ2-7 | . | TRBV7-9 | TGTGCCAGCAGCCCTGGGACTTTCTACGAGCAGTACTTC | CASSPGTFYEQYF
TRBD2 | TRBJ2-1 | . | TRBV6-5 | TGTGCCAGCCACACTAGCGGGGGGGCCGGTGAGCAGTTCTTC | CASHTSGGAGEQFF
. | TRBJ1-1 | . | TRBV5-4 | TGTGCCAGCAGCCCATTTTTGTCGGGGTTTACTGAAGCTTTCTTT | CASSPFLSGFTEAFF
TRBD1 | TRBJ2-1 | once | TRBV24-1 | TGTGCCACCAGTGATCCCGGGACAGGGGATAAAGGTGAGCAGTTCTTC | CATSDPGTGDKGEQFF
. | TRBJ1-3 | . | TRBV12-2 | TGTGCAAGTCGGGGGTGGCAGTCCTCTGGAAACACCATATATTTT | CASRGWQSSGNTIYF
TRBD2 | TRBJ2-1 | . | TRBV9 | TGTGCCAGCAGCCCCCTCCCTGCGGGAGATCACAATGAGCAGTTCTTC | CASSPLPAGDHNEQFF
. | TRBJ1-2 | . | TRBV29-1 | TGCAGCGTGAAGGCCGGACGGATGATAATGGGCTACACCTTC | CSVKAGRMIMGYTF
. | TRBJ2-7 | . | TRBV7-2 | TGTGCCAGCAGCTTATCAGGGGAACACGAGCAGTACTTC | CASSLSGEHEQYF
TRBD1 | TRBJ1-1 | . | TRBV6-5 | TGTGCCAGCAGCTACGGGAGGCAGGGGGCGGGTGTGGAAGCTTTCTTT | CASSYGRQGAGVEAFF
. | TRBJ1-5 | once | TRBV28 | TGTGCCAGCAGCACCCCCGTACCTAATCAGCCCCAGCATTTT | CASSTPVPNQPQHF
. | TRBJ2-3 | . | TRBV9 | TGTGCCAGCAGCGTAGTGGGTTCAGATACGCAGTATTTT | CASSVVGSDTQYF
. | TRBJ1-1 | . | TRBV15 | TGTGCCACCAGAGGGGTTATCGGTGAAGCTTTCTTT | CATRGVIGEAFF
. | TRBJ2-7 | . | TRBV18 | TGTGCCAGCTCACTCACGCCAAGTTACGAGCAGTACTTC | CASSLTPSYEQYF
. | TRBJ1-2 | . | TRBV6-5 | TGTGCCAGCAGTTCCCGGGATCTCATTAACTATGGCTACACCTTC | CASSSRDLINYGYTF
. | TRBJ1-2 | . | TRBV19 | TGTGCCAGCGGCACACAACGGGGAGGTGGCTACACCTTC | CASGTQRGGGYTF
TRBD1 | TRBJ1-2 | . | TRBV28 | TGTGCCAGCGTGGCAGGGGGTATCAACTATGGCTACACCTTC | CASVAGGINYGYTF
TRBD2 | TRBJ2-7 | once | TRBV19 | TGTGCCAGTAGTATCTCTAGCGGGAGGACTAACGAGCAGTACTTC | CASSISSGRTNEQYF
TRBD1 | TRBJ2-7 | . | TRBV19 | TGTGCCAGTAGTCCCGGGACAGGGGAGAACGAGCAGTACTTC | CASSPGTGENEQYF
. | TRBJ2-1 | . | TRBV7-2 | TGTGCCAGCAGCTTTTATTTGGTCAATGAGCAGTTCTTC | CASSFYLVNEQFF
. | TRBJ2-3 | . | TRBV20-1 | TGCAGTGCTGTCAATACAGATACGCAGTATTTT | CSAVNTDTQYF
. | TRBJ2-2 | . | TRBV10-3 | TGTGCCACAACAGAAGCAGGGACCAACACCGGGGAGCTGTTTTTT | CATTEAGTNTGELFF
. | TRBJ1-3 | . | TRBV10-3 | TGTGCCATCACCGGCAGCTCTGGAAACACCATATATTTT | CAITGSSGNTIYF
. | TRBJ2-3 | once | TRBV30 | TGTGCCTGGAGTCCAGGCGCAGATACGCAGTATTTT | CAWSPGADTQYF
. | TRBJ1-5 | . | TRBV10-3 | TGTGCCATCAGTGAGTCGGGGGGTCAGCCCCAGCATTTT | CAISESGGQPQHF
. | TRBJ1-2 | . | TRBV5-1 | TGCGCCAGCGACGAGGGGCCAGGGCATGGCTACACCTTC | CASDEGPGHGYTF
TRBD1 | TRBJ1-1 | . | TRBV7-2 | TGTGCCAGCAGCTTAACGACCCCTAGGGGGCGGCTGAACACTGAAGCTTTCTTT | CASSLTTPRGRLNTEAFF
TRBD1 | TRBJ1-5 | . | TRBV5-1 | TGCGCCAGCAGCCCCGGGACAGGGGGGAATCAGCCCCAGCATTTT | CASSPGTGGNQPQHF
. | TRBJ1-5 | . | TRBV27 | TGTGCCAGCAGTTTAGGGGTTGATCAGCCCCAGCATTTT | CASSLGVDQPQHF
. | TRBJ1-2 | . | TRBV27 | TGTGCCAGCAGTCTAACAGGGAATTCTGGCTACACCTTC | CASSLTGNSGYTF
. | TRBJ2-7 | . | TRBV10-1 | TGCGCCGGAATACAGGGAGTGGACGAGCAGTACTTC | CAGIQGVDEQYF
. | TRBJ2-6 | . | TRBV24-1 | TGTGCCACCAGTGATTGGAGAGGCTCTGGGGCCAACGTCCTGACTTTC | CATSDWRGSGANVLTF
. | TRBJ2-3 | . | TRBV5-1 | TGCGCCAGCAGCTTGACCTTCAGGGCGAGCACAGATACGCAGTATTTT | CASSLTFRASTDTQYF
. | TRBJ2-5 | . | TRBV19 | TGTGCCAGTAGTATAGATCCAGGAGGACGTACGGAGACCCAGTACTTC | CASSIDPGGRTETQYF
. | TRBJ2-7 | . | TRBV11-3 | TGTGCCAGCAGCCCACGGACCGATTCCTACGAGCAGTACTTC | CASSPRTDSYEQYF